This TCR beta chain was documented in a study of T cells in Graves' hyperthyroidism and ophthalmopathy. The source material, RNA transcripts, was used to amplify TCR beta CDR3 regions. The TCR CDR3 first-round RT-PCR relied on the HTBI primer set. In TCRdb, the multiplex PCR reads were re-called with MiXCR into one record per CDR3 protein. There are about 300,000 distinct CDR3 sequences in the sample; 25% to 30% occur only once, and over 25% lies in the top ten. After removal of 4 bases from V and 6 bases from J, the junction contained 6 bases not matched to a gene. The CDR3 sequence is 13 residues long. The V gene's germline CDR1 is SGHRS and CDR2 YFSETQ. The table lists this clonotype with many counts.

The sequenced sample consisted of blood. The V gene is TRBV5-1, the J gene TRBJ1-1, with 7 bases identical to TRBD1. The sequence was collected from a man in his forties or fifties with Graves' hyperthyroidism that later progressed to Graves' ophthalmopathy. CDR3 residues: CASSPNRGAEAFF. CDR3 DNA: TGCGCCAGCAGCCCTAACAGGGGCGCTGAAGCTTTCTTT.